This T cell receptor (beta chain) was recorded in a study of neoadjuvant anti-PD-1 for oral cavity cancer. Study-level findings and limits: Non-responders to neoadjuvant nivolumab had significantly more clonal PBMC T cells than responders.

Germline values: CDR1 MGHRA, CDR2 YSYEKL. The CDR3 is 16 residues long. After removal of 0 bases from V and 6 bases from J, the junction contained 6 bases not matched to a gene. TCRdb's table, derived via immunoSEQ multiplex PCR, lists solely in-frame clones and lacks some. The sample shows around 32,000 clones, just under 80% of them seen only once. Specified time point: after neoadjuvant nivolumab, at surgical resection. Note on this clone: Its antigen remains unknown.

This chain joins TRBV4-1 and TRBJ2-3; 10 bases are a match to TRBD2. This material consisted of PBMCs, taken after nivolumab (anti-PD-1) treatment. The origin of this receptor is a person aged 35-79 years with oral cavity squamous cell carcinoma. The DNA for the CDR3 is TGCGCCAGCAGCCAAGATGGGCTAGCGGGGGTGGATACGCAGTATTTT. Amino acids: CASSQDGLAGVDTQYF.